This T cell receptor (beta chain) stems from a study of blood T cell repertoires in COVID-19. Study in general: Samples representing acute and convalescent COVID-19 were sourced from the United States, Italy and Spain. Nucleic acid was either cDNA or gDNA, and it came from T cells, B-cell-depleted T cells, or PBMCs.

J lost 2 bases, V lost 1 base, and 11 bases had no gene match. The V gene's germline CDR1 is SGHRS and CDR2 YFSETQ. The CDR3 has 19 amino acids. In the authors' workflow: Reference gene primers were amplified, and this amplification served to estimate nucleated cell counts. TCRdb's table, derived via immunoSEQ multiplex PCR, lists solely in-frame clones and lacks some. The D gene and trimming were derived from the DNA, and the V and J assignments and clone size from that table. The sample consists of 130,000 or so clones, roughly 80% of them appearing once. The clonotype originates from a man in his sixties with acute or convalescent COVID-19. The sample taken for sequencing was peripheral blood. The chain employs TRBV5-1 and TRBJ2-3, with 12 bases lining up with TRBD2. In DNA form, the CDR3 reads TGCGCCAGCAGCTTGAGACTAGCGGGGGTCTTCTCGACCACAGATACGCAGTATTTT. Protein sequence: CASSLRLAGVFSTTDTQYF.